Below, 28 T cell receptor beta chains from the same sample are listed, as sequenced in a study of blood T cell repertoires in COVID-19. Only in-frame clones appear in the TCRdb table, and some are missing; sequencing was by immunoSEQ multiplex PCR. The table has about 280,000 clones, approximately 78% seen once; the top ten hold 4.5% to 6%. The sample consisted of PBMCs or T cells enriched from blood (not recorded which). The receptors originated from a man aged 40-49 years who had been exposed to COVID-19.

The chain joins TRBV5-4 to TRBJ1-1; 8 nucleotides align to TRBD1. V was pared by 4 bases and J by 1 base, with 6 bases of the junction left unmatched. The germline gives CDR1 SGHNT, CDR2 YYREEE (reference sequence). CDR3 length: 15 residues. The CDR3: CASSRTGSGNTEAFF. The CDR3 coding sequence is TGTGCCAGCAGCCGGACAGGGTCGGGGAACACTGAAGCTTTCTTT.

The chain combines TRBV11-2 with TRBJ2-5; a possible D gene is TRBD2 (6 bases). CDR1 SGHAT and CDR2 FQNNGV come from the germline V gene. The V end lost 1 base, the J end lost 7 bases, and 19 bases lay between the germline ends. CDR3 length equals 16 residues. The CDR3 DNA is TGTGCCAGCAGCTTAGCCCCCATATCCGCGGAGGGGACCCAGTACTTC. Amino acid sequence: CASSLAPISAEGTQYF.

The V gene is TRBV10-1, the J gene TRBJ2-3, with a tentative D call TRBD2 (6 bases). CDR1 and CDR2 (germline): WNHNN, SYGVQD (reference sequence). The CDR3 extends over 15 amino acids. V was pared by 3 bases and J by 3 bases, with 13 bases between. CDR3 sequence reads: CASSDTPGRTDTQYF. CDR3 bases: TGCGCCAGCAGTGATACTCCAGGGAGGACAGATACGCAGTATTTT.

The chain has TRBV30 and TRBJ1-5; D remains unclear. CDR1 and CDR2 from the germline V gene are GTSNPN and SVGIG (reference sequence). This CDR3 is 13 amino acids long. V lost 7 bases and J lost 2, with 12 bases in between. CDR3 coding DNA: TGTGCCTTTTCTCCTGGAGGCAATCAGCCCCAGCATTTT. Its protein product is CAFSPGGNQPQHF.

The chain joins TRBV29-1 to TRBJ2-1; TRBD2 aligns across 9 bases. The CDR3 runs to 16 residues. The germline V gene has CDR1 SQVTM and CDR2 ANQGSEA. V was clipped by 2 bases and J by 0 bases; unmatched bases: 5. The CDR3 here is CSVELFSGSSYNEQFF. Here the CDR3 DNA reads TGCAGCGTTGAACTATTTAGCGGGAGCTCCTACAATGAGCAGTTCTTC.

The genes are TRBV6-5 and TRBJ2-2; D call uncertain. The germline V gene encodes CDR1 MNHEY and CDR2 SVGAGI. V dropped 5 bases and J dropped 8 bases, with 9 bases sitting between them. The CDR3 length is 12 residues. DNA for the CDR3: TGTGCCAGCAGTAGTACTTTTGGGGAGCTGTTTTTT. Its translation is CASSSTFGELFF.

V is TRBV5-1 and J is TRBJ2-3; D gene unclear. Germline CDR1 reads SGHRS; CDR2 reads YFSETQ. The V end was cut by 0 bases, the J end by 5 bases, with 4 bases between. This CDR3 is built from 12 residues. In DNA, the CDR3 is TGCGCCAGCAGCTTGGGACTAGATACGCAGTATTTT. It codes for CASSLGLDTQYF.

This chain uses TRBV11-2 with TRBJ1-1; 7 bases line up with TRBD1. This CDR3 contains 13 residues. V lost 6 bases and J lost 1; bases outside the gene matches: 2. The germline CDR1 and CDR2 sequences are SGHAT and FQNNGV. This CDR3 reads CASRDRANTEAFF. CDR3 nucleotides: TGTGCCAGCAGAGACAGGGCGAACACTGAAGCTTTCTTT.

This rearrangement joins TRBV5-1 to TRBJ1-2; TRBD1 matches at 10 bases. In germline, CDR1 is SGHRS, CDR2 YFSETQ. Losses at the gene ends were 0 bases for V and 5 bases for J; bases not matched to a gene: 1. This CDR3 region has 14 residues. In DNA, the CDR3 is TGCGCCAGCAGCTTGGGGGACAGGGGATATGGCTACACCTTC. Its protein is CASSLGDRGYGYTF. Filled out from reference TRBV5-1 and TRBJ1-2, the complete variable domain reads KAGVTQTPRYLIKTRGQQVTLSCSPISGHRSVSWYQQTPGQGLQFLFEYFSETQRNKGNFPGRFSGRQFSNSRSEMNVSTLELGDSALYLCASSLGDRGYGYTFGSGTRLTVV.

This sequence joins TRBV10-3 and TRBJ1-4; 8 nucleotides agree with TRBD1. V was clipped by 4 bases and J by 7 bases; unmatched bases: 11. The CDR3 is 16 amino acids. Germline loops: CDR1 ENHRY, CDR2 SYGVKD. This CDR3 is CAISAFEDRVSEKLFF. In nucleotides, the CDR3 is TGTGCCATCAGTGCTTTTGAGGACAGGGTGTCTGAAAAACTGTTTTTT.

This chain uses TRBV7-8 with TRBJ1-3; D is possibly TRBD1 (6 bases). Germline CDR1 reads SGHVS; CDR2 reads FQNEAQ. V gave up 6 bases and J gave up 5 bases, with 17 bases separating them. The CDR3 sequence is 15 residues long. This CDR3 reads CASSFTLDRRNTIYF. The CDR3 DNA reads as TGTGCCAGCAGTTTCACATTAGACAGGAGAAACACCATATATTTT.

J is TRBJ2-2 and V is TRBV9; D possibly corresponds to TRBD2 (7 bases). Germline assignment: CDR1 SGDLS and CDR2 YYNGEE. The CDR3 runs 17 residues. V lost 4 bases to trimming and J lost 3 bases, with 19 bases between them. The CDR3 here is CASSQRLGGVDTGELFF. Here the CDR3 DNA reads TGTGCCAGCAGCCAGCGTTTAGGGGGGGTCGACACCGGGGAGCTGTTTTTT.

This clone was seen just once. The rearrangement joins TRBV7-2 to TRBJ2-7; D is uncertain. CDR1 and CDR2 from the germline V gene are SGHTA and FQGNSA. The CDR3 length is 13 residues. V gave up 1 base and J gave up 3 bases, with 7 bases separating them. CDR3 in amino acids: CASSLVGGYEQYF. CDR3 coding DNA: TGTGCCAGCAGCTTAGTTGGCGGCTACGAGCAGTACTTC.

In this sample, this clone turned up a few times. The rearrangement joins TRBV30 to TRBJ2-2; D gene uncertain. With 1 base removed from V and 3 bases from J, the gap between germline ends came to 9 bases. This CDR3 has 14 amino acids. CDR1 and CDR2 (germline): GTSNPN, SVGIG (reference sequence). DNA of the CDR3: TGTGCCTGGAGTGGGATGGAGTACACCGGGGAGCTGTTTTTT. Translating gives CAWSGMEYTGELFF.

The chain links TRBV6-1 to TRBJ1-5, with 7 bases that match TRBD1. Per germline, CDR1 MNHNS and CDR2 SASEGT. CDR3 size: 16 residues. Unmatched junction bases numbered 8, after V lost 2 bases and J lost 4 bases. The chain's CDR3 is CASSEIMTGWNQPQHF. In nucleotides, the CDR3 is TGTGCCAGCAGTGAAATCATGACAGGGTGGAATCAGCCCCAGCATTTT.

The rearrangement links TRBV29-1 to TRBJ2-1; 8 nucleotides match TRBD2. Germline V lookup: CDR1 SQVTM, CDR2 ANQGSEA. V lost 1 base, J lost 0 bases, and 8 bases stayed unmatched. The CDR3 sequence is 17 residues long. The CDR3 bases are TGCAGCGTTGAAGGAATAGCGGGGCAGAGCTCCTACAATGAGCAGTTCTTC. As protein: CSVEGIAGQSSYNEQFF.

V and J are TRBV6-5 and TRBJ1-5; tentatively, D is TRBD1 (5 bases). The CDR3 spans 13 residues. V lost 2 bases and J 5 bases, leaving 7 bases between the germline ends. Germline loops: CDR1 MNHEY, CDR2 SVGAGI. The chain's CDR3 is CASSYAGDQPQHF. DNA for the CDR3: TGTGCCAGCAGTTACGCGGGGGATCAGCCCCAGCATTTT.

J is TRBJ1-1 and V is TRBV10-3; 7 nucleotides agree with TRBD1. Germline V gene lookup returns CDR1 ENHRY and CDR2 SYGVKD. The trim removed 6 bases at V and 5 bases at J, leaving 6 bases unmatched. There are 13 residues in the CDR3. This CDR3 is CAISRGEETEAFF. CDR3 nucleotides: TGTGCCATCAGCAGGGGGGAGGAGACTGAAGCTTTCTTT.

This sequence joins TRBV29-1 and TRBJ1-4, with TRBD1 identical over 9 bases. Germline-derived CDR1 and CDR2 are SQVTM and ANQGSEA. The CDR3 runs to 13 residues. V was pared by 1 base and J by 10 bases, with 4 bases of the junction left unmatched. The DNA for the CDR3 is TGCAGCGTTGAAGGGACAGGGGAGGTAAAACTGTTTTTT. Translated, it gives CSVEGTGEVKLFF. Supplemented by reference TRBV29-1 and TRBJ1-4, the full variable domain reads SAVISQKPSRDICQRGTSLTIQCQVDSQVTMMFWYRQQPGQSLTLIATANQGSEATYESGFVIDKFPISRPNLTFSTLTVSNMSPEDSSIYLCSVEGTGEVKLFFGSGTQLSVL.

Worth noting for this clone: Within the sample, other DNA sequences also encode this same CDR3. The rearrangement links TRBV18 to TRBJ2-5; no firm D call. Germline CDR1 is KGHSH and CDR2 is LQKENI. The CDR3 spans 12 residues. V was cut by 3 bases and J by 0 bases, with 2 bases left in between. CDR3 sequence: CASSPNQETQYF. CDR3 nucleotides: TGTGCCAGCTCACCCAACCAAGAGACCCAGTACTTC.

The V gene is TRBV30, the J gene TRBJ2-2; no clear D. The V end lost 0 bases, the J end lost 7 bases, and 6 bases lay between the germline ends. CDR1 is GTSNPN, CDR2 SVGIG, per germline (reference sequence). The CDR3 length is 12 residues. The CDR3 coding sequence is TGTGCCTGGAGTGTTAGTCACGGGGAGCTGTTTTTT. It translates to CAWSVSHGELFF.

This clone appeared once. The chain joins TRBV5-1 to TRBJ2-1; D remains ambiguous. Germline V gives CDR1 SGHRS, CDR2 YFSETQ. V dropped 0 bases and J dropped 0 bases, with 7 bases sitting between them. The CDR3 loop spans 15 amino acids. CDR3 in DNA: TGCGCCAGCAGCTTGGTGCGTCCCTCCTACAATGAGCAGTTCTTC. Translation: CASSLVRPSYNEQFF.

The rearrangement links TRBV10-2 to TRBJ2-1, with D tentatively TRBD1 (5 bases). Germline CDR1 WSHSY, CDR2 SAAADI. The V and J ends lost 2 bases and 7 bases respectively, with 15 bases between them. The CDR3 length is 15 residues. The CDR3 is CASSEVHKGFNEQFF. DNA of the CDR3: TGCGCCAGCAGTGAGGTACACAAGGGGTTTAATGAGCAGTTCTTC.

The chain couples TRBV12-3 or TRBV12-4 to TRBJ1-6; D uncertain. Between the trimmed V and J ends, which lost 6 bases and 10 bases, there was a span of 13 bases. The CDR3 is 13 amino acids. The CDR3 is CASSLGGLSPLHF. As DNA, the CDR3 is TGTGCCAGCAGCCTTGGAGGGCTATCACCCCTCCACTTT.

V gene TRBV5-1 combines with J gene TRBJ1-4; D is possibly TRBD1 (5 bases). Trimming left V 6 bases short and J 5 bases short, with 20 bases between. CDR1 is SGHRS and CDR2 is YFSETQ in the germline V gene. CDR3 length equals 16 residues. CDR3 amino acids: CASTREGPNTNEKLFF. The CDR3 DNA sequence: TGCGCCAGCACCAGGGAAGGACCTAACACGAATGAAAAACTGTTTTTT.

The CDR3 bases are TGTGCCAGCAGCGTACTGAGCTCCTACAATGAGCAGTTCTTC. It specifies CASSVLSSYNEQFF. The J gene is TRBJ2-1, the V gene TRBV13, with no clear D. This CDR3 is built from 14 residues. Trimming removed 5 bases at V and 0 bases at J, with 8 bases between. CDR1 and CDR2 (germline): PRHDT, FYEKMQ (reference sequence).

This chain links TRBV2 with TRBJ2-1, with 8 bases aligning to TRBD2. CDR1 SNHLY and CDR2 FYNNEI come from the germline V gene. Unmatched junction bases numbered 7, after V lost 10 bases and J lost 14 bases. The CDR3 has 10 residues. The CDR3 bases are TGTGCCACCGGGGGGGGCGAGAAGTTCTTC. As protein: CATGGGEKFF.

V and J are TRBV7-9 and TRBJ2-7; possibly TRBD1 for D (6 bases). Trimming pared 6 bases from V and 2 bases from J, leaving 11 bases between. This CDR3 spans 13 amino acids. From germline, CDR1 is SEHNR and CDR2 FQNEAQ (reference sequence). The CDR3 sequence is CASSETGTYEQYF. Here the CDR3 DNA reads TGTGCCAGCAGTGAAACAGGGACCTACGAGCAGTACTTC.